What follows describes a single T cell receptor (beta chain). This specimen belongs to a study of blood T cell repertoires in COVID-19. Sequenced by immunoSEQ multiplex PCR; TCRdb stores in-frame clones only, minus some. The sample yields 230,000 or so clones, about 88% seen once. CDR3 size: 12 residues. The V segment lost 4 bases and the J segment 4 bases; nucleotides outside the gene matches: 2. CDR1 is SGHRS and CDR2 is YFSETQ in the germline V gene. The receptor was derived from a man aged 35-49 years with active or convalescent COVID-19. The chain combines TRBV5-1 with TRBJ2-7; 7 bases match TRBD1. Sequenced sample: peripheral blood. DNA for the CDR3: TGCGCCAGCAGCAGGGGGCGGTACGAGCAGTACTTC. It codes for CASSRGRYEQYF.